The rows below give T cell receptor beta chains drawn from one sample of a study of T cell responses to AZD1222 COVID-19 vaccine. Sequencing used immunoSEQ multiplex PCR; TCRdb keeps in-frame clones, though not all of them. The sample yields fewer than 150,000 clones, around 85% seen once. Sample: peripheral blood, taken on day 0 of AZD1222 vaccination. These receptors were collected from an adult in good health. CDR3s include the opening cysteine and the closing phenylalanine or tryptophan. The order of the fields is CDR3 DNA, CDR3 protein, clone size, D gene, V gene, J gene. A D gene is named only where the DNA matches it firmly. Some rows mark clone size as missing; the rest say once, few, many or name a class of expanded clone.

cdr3_nt: TGTGCCACCCGCTCCCAAGGGACCCAGTACTTC
cdr3_aa: CATRSQGTQYF
clone_size: -
d_call: -
v_call: TRBV6-5
j_call: TRBJ2-5

cdr3_nt: TGTGCCAGTTCTCAGCGGGGGGGCAATGAGCAGTTCTTC
cdr3_aa: CASSQRGGNEQFF
clone_size: -
d_call: TRBD2
v_call: TRBV6-4
j_call: TRBJ2-1

cdr3_nt: TGTGCCAGCAGCGTAGCTACAGGAACGCCGACGTTTCCTCGGCTCACGCAGTATTTT
cdr3_aa: CASSVATGTPTFPRLTQYF
clone_size: -
d_call: -
v_call: TRBV9
j_call: TRBJ2-3

cdr3_nt: TGTGCCAGCAGCCTTACAGGTACCTTCAATCAGCCCCAGCATTTT
cdr3_aa: CASSLTGTFNQPQHF
clone_size: -
d_call: -
v_call: TRBV6-5
j_call: TRBJ1-5

cdr3_nt: TGTGCCAGCAGCTTGGGACGTGGGCTGGGGGAGCAGTACTTC
cdr3_aa: CASSLGRGLGEQYF
clone_size: -
d_call: -
v_call: TRBV5-6
j_call: TRBJ2-7

cdr3_nt: TGCGCCAGCAGCAACCGGGACACACGGGAAGATACGCAGTATTTT
cdr3_aa: CASSNRDTREDTQYF
clone_size: once
d_call: -
v_call: TRBV4-1
j_call: TRBJ2-3

cdr3_nt: TGTGCCAGCAGCCCTGAGGCCTCTAGCGGGGCCCGGTCGGAGACCCAGTACTTC
cdr3_aa: CASSPEASSGARSETQYF
clone_size: once
d_call: TRBD2
v_call: TRBV9
j_call: TRBJ2-5

cdr3_nt: TGTGCCAGCAGTTACTCCGGAGGCGGGGAAGCAGATACGCAGTATTTT
cdr3_aa: CASSYSGGGEADTQYF
clone_size: -
d_call: -
v_call: TRBV6-5
j_call: TRBJ2-3

cdr3_nt: TGTGCCACTCAATTGACGAGCTACGACGAGCAGTACTTC
cdr3_aa: CATQLTSYDEQYF
clone_size: -
d_call: -
v_call: TRBV2
j_call: TRBJ2-7

cdr3_nt: TGTGCCAGCAGCGTGGGAAGCCAACCGGAGCAGTTCTTC
cdr3_aa: CASSVGSQPEQFF
clone_size: -
d_call: -
v_call: TRBV5-4
j_call: TRBJ2-1

cdr3_nt: TGTGCCAGCAGCTTTCCCCGGGACCCCGTTCTACCTTTCTTT
cdr3_aa: CASSFPRDPVLPFF
clone_size: once
d_call: -
v_call: TRBV7-9
j_call: TRBJ1-1

cdr3_nt: TGTGCCAGCAGACAGCCCGACACAGATACGCAGTATTTT
cdr3_aa: CASRQPDTDTQYF
clone_size: -
d_call: -
v_call: TRBV12-3/TRBV12-4
j_call: TRBJ2-3

cdr3_nt: TGTGCCAGCAGCGCGGGATCCGGCTATGGCTACACCTTC
cdr3_aa: CASSAGSGYGYTF
clone_size: once
d_call: -
v_call: TRBV9
j_call: TRBJ1-2

cdr3_nt: TGTGCCAGCAGCCGGGGTCAGGGGCAGTACTTC
cdr3_aa: CASSRGQGQYF
clone_size: -
d_call: -
v_call: TRBV12-3/TRBV12-4
j_call: TRBJ2-7

cdr3_nt: TGTGCCATCAGTACTACAGGGAACTCCTACAATGAGCAGTTCTTC
cdr3_aa: CAISTTGNSYNEQFF
clone_size: -
d_call: -
v_call: TRBV10-3
j_call: TRBJ2-1

cdr3_nt: TGTGCCAGCAGAAGTTCTACCGGGCCTCCCAATGAGCAGTTCTTC
cdr3_aa: CASRSSTGPPNEQFF
clone_size: -
d_call: -
v_call: TRBV11-2
j_call: TRBJ2-1

cdr3_nt: TGCAGCGTCCGGGACAATTGGTCCGGGGAGCTGTTTTTT
cdr3_aa: CSVRDNWSGELFF
clone_size: -
d_call: -
v_call: TRBV29-1
j_call: TRBJ2-2

cdr3_nt: TGTGCCAGCAGCTTAACGGCAGGGGGTAACTATGGCTACACCTTC
cdr3_aa: CASSLTAGGNYGYTF
clone_size: -
d_call: TRBD1
v_call: TRBV7-2
j_call: TRBJ1-2

cdr3_nt: TGTGCCAGCAGCCTATTAACTAGCGGGGCAAACACAGATACGCAGTATTTT
cdr3_aa: CASSLLTSGANTDTQYF
clone_size: -
d_call: TRBD2
v_call: TRBV3-1/TRBV3-2
j_call: TRBJ2-3

cdr3_nt: TGTGCCAGCAAGGGACTTCTCTCCTACGAGCAGTACTTC
cdr3_aa: CASKGLLSYEQYF
clone_size: -
d_call: -
v_call: TRBV28
j_call: TRBJ2-7

cdr3_nt: TGTGCCAGCAGCCCAAAGGACCGGGACAGGGTCGAGACCCAGTACTTC
cdr3_aa: CASSPKDRDRVETQYF
clone_size: once
d_call: TRBD1
v_call: TRBV7-6
j_call: TRBJ2-5

cdr3_nt: TGTGCCAGTTCGACAGGGGTCAACTCACCCCTCCACTTT
cdr3_aa: CASSTGVNSPLHF
clone_size: once
d_call: TRBD1
v_call: TRBV10-3
j_call: TRBJ1-6

cdr3_nt: TGTGCCACCAGCAACCGGGACAGGGCTGGGGCCAACGTCCTGACTTTC
cdr3_aa: CATSNRDRAGANVLTF
clone_size: -
d_call: TRBD1
v_call: TRBV15
j_call: TRBJ2-6

cdr3_nt: TGTGCCAGCAGCTCCCCTTTTGCCAAGTCAGGGGGAAAACTGTTTTTT
cdr3_aa: CASSSPFAKSGGKLFF
clone_size: -
d_call: TRBD1
v_call: TRBV7-6
j_call: TRBJ1-4

cdr3_nt: TGTGCCAGCAGCTTGGTTGGTACTGGAAACACCATATATTTT
cdr3_aa: CASSLVGTGNTIYF
clone_size: -
d_call: -
v_call: TRBV5-5
j_call: TRBJ1-3

cdr3_nt: TGTGCCAGCAGCCAAGCCGCGAACACTGAAGCTTTCTTT
cdr3_aa: CASSQAANTEAFF
clone_size: -
d_call: -
v_call: TRBV4-2
j_call: TRBJ1-1